This TCR beta chain was recovered during a study of T cell responses to AZD1222 COVID-19 vaccine. With regard to this clone: Its specificity is not known.

Notes on the study in general: Without day 14 samples, only post-peak T cell repertoires were studied.

V lost 3 bases to trimming and J lost 3 bases, with 11 bases between them. Germline V gene lookup returns CDR1 MNHEY and CDR2 SMNVEV (reference sequence). This CDR3 has 14 residues. Data came from immunoSEQ multiplex PCR; TCRdb stores just in-frame clones and leaves some out. The data show around 99,000 clones, 80% to 90% seen once. The sequences come from peripheral blood, collected 28 days after the second AZD1222 dose. V usage is TRBV27 and J usage is TRBJ1-1, with a tentative D call TRBD1 (6 bases). The sequence came from an adult who received the AZD1222 COVID-19 vaccine. This chain's CDR3 is CASSFGTPYTEAFF. CDR3 sequence (DNA): TGTGCCAGCAGTTTCGGGACACCTTACACTGAAGCTTTCTTT.